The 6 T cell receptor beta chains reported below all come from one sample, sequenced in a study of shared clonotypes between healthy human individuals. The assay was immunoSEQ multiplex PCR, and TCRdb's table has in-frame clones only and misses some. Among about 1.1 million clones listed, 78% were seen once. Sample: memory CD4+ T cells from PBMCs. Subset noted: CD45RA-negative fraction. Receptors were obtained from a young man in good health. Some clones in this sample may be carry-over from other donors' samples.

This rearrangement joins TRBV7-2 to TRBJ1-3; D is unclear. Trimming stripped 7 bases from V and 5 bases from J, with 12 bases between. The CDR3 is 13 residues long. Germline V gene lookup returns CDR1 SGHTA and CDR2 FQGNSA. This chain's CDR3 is CASTNFARNTIYF. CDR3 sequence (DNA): TGTGCCAGCACGAACTTTGCCCGAAACACCATATATTTT.

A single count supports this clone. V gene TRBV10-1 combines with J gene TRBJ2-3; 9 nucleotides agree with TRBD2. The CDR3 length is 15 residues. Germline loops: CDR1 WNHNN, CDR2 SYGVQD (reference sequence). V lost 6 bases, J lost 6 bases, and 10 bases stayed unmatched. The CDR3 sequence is CASSARLAEGDTQYF. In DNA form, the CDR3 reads TGCGCCAGCAGCGCCCGACTAGCGGAGGGGGATACGCAGTATTTT.

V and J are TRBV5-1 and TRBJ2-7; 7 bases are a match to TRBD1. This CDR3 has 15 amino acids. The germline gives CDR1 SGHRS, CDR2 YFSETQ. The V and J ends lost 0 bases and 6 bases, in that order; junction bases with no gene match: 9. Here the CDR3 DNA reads TGCGCCAGCAGCTTGGGCAGGGGGAAAGTGTCCGAGCAGTACTTC. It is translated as CASSLGRGKVSEQYF.

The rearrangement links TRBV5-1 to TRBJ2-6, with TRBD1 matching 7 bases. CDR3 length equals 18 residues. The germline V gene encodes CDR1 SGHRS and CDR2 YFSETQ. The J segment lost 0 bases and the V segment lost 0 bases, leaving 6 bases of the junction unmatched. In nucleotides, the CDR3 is TGCGCCAGCAGCTTGGCCACAGGGGAACTCTCTGGGGCCAACGTCCTGACTTTC. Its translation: CASSLATGELSGANVLTF.

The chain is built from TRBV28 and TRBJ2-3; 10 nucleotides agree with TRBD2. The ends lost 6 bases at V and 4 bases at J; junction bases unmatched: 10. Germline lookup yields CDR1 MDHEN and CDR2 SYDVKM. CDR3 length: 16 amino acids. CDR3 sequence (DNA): TGTGCCAGCAGCCCTAGCGGGAGCGGGCTGGCAGATACGCAGTATTTT. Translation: CASSPSGSGLADTQYF.

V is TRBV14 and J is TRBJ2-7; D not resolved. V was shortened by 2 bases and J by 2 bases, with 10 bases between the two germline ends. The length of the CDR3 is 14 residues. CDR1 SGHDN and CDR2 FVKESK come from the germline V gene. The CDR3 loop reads CASSQNNGPYEQYF. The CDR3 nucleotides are TGTGCCAGCAGCCAAAACAACGGGCCCTACGAGCAGTACTTC.